This T cell receptor (beta chain) originates from a study of beta chain features in type 1 diabetes. General observations from the study: Reduced insertions and increased deletions marked VDJ junctions in type 1 diabetes patients.

cDNA synthesis used the whole RNA isolate, giving expressed TCRB sequences. Profiled with immunoSEQ multiplex PCR; TCRdb holds only in-frame clones, not every one. The sample comprises under 450,000 clones, roughly 14% of which are singletons, and 0.035% to 0.045% rests with the top ten. Concerning this clone itself: What it recognizes is unknown.

Sorting based on CD45RO/CCR7/CD25/CD127/CD95/CD27 separated CD4+ naive, central memory, regulatory and stem cell-like memory cells. The specimen sequenced was naive CD4+ T cells from blood. The clonotype was recovered from a young man in good health.

The CDR3 here is CAISVVGSQETQYF. CDR3 bases: TGTGCCATCAGTGTGGTTGGTTCCCAGGAGACCCAGTACTTC. The chain couples TRBV10-3 to TRBJ2-5; D gene uncertain. This CDR3 is 14 amino acids long. The germline gives CDR1 ENHRY, CDR2 SYGVKD. Trimming stripped 4 bases from V and 5 bases from J, with 14 bases between.